Below, 31 T cell receptor beta chains from the same sample are listed, as sequenced in a study of T cell repertoires in cytomegalovirus infection. MiXCR, applied by TCRdb to the reads, yields one record per CDR3 protein. Among about 490,000 distinct CDR3 sequences listed, 26% were seen once. Sequencing used PBMCs. All receptors derive from a human donor in good health (CMV status not recorded). Some clones in this sample may be carry-over from other donors' samples.

The chain joins TRBV20-1 to TRBJ2-6; D remains ambiguous. CDR3 length equals 13 residues. V was clipped by 0 bases and J by 2 bases, with 2 bases between them. Germline CDR1 reads DFQATT; CDR2 reads SNEGSKA (reference sequence). The CDR3 region is CSAREAGANVLTF. CDR3 DNA sequence: TGCAGTGCTAGAGAGGCTGGGGCCAACGTCCTGACTTTC.

In DNA, the CDR3 is TGTGCCAGCCTGACTAGCGGTAAAGAGACCCAGTACTTC. Translated: CASLTSGKETQYF. The V and J genes are TRBV2 and TRBJ2-5, with TRBD2 matching over 9 bases. Germline trimming cut 8 bases from V and 3 bases from J; bases unmatched to any gene: 4. The CDR3 loop spans 13 amino acids. Germline V gene lookup returns CDR1 SNHLY and CDR2 FYNNEI.

The rearrangement joins TRBV20-1 to TRBJ1-1; D ambiguous. The CDR3 runs 13 residues. Germline V gene data show CDR1 as DFQATT and CDR2 as SNEGSKA (reference sequence). The ends were cut back, 1 base at V and 0 bases at J, with 6 bases in the middle. The CDR3 nucleotides are TGCAGTGCTAGAGGACACATGAACACTGAAGCTTTCTTT. It codes for CSARGHMNTEAFF.

Only a few counts were recorded for this clonotype. This chain connects TRBV20-1 to TRBJ2-2; TRBD2 matches at 8 bases. V shed 5 bases, J shed 1 base, and the junction held 3 bases outside the gene matches. CDR3 length: 14 amino acids. Germline V gene data show CDR1 as DFQATT and CDR2 as SNEGSKA (reference sequence). CDR3 residues: CSAGSGMNTGELFF. Here the CDR3 DNA reads TGCAGTGCTGGTAGCGGGATGAACACCGGGGAGCTGTTTTTT.

This clonotype was observed a handful of times. This chain connects TRBV7-2 to TRBJ2-1; a possible D gene is TRBD2 (6 bases). Germline V gene lookup returns CDR1 SGHTA and CDR2 FQGNSA. The CDR3 covers 17 residues. Between the trimmed V and J ends, which lost 5 bases and 2 bases, there was a span of 19 bases. DNA of the CDR3: TGTGCCAGCAGCCGGGGACTCCTCAACCTTGCCTACAATGAGCAGTTCTTC. Translating it yields CASSRGLLNLAYNEQFF.

The rearrangement joins TRBV4-1 to TRBJ2-3; 10 bases align to TRBD2. The CDR3 extends over 17 amino acids. Germline V gene sequence: CDR1 MGHRA, CDR2 YSYEKL. V gave up 2 bases and J gave up 2 bases; unmatched junction bases: 7. The CDR3 DNA follows: TGCGCCAGCAGCCAACCGGAGACTAGCGGGTACACAGATACGCAGTATTTT. Its protein product is CASSQPETSGYTDTQYF.

This clonotype has more than one count but fewer than ten. The chain employs TRBV5-1 and TRBJ1-1; a weak D match, TRBD1 (6 bases). V lost 3 bases to trimming and J lost 4 bases, with 19 bases between them. The CDR3 sequence is 16 residues long. Germline CDR1 SGHRS, CDR2 YFSETQ. CDR3 sequence reads: CASSSLGGRVTTEAFF. The CDR3 DNA is TGCGCCAGCAGCTCGCTCGGGGGGCGCGTGACCACTGAAGCTTTCTTT.

CDR3 in DNA: TGTGCCAGCAGCCAAGCGTCTACGCAGTATTTT. Translating gives CASSQASTQYF. This chain uses TRBV14 with TRBJ2-3; D is ambiguous. Germline CDR1 reads SGHDN; CDR2 reads FVKESK. The V gene lost 1 base and the J gene lost 8 bases, with 4 bases spanning the gap. This CDR3 is 11 amino acids long.

In this sample, this clonotype turned up a few times. The chain couples TRBV29-1 to TRBJ2-3; 14 nucleotides align to TRBD2. With V trimmed by 1 base and J by 4 bases, 10 bases remained unmatched. CDR1 and CDR2 from the germline V gene are SQVTM and ANQGSEA. This CDR3 has 18 residues. CDR3: CSVEAYGTSGSFADTQYF. CDR3 sequence (DNA): TGCAGCGTTGAAGCCTACGGGACTAGCGGGAGTTTTGCAGATACGCAGTATTTT.

This clonotype was counted only a few times. The V gene is TRBV6-1, the J gene TRBJ2-7; 13 nucleotides agree with TRBD2. V gave up 6 bases and J gave up 5 bases; unmatched junction bases: 1. The CDR3 extends over 13 amino acids. Germline assignment: CDR1 MNHNS and CDR2 SASEGT. Written as DNA, the CDR3 is TGTGCCAGCAGGGGACTAGCGGGAAACGAGCAGTACTTC. As protein: CASRGLAGNEQYF.

The table lists this clonotype with many counts. V and J are TRBV7-2 and TRBJ1-2, with 9 positions matching TRBD1. The germline V gene has CDR1 SGHTA and CDR2 FQGNSA. The ends lost 1 base at V and 3 bases at J; junction bases unmatched: 6. This CDR3 comprises 16 residues. This chain's CDR3 is CASSLVATGGYYGYTF. CDR3 sequence (DNA): TGTGCCAGCAGCTTAGTGGCCACAGGGGGCTACTATGGCTACACCTTC.

This clonotype was detected ten times or more. The gene calls are TRBV7-9 and TRBJ2-3, with D perhaps matching TRBD2 (5 bases). The V end was cut by 1 base, the J end by 3 bases, with 14 bases between. The CDR3 consists of 16 residues. CDR1 SEHNR and CDR2 FQNEAQ come from the germline V gene (reference sequence). The CDR3 spells CASSLGLAAYTDTQYF. The CDR3 DNA follows: TGTGCCAGCAGCTTAGGCCTAGCCGCTTATACAGATACGCAGTATTTT.

The V call is TRBV20-1, the J call TRBJ2-7; 7 nucleotides agree with TRBD1. CDR3 length equals 13 residues. CDR1 is DFQATT and CDR2 is SNEGSKA in the germline V gene (reference sequence). V shed 5 bases and J 2 bases; nucleotides not matched to a gene: 6. The CDR3 is CSALTGRTYEQYF. CDR3 nucleotide sequence: TGCAGTGCTTTGACAGGGCGGACCTACGAGCAGTACTTC.

The genes are TRBV3-1 and TRBJ2-3, with TRBD2 matching 14 bases. The CDR3 totals 16 residues. V was clipped by 5 bases and J by 0 bases; unmatched bases: 1. The germline V gene has CDR1 LGHDT and CDR2 YNNKEL (reference sequence). The CDR3 nucleotides read TGTGCCAGCAGCGGGACTAGCGGGAGTAGCACAGATACGCAGTATTTT. The encoded protein is CASSGTSGSSTDTQYF.

This sequence joins TRBV28 and TRBJ1-1, with TRBD1 identical over 9 bases. The trim removed 3 bases at V and 3 bases at J, leaving 5 bases unmatched. Per germline, CDR1 MDHEN and CDR2 SYDVKM. There are 15 residues in the CDR3. CDR3 amino acids: CASSLYRGRDTEAFF. CDR3 nucleotides: TGTGCCAGCAGTTTGTACAGGGGGCGTGACACTGAAGCTTTCTTT.

The chain employs TRBV6-1 and TRBJ2-7, with 14 nucleotides matching TRBD2. There are 15 residues in the CDR3. CDR1 and CDR2 from the germline V gene are MNHNS and SASEGT. Trimming cost V 10 bases and J 1 base; bases outside gene matches: 6. The CDR3 DNA reads TGTGCCATCCTTCGGACTAGCGGGAGGTCCTACGAGCAGTACTTC. It codes for CAILRTSGRSYEQYF.

The V gene is TRBV6-2 or TRBV6-3, the J gene TRBJ1-2, with D unresolved. The CDR3 consists of 15 residues. V was pared by 0 bases and J by 1 base, with 9 bases between. Per germline, CDR1 MNHEY and CDR2 SVGEGT. The CDR3 coding sequence is TGTGCCAGCAGTTACTCGAGCGACGGTAACTATGGCTACACCTTC. Its protein product is CASSYSSDGNYGYTF.

This clonotype occurred a few times. This chain uses TRBV4-1 with TRBJ2-2; possibly TRBD2 for D (6 bases). The CDR3 covers 14 residues. V lost 2 bases and J 6 bases, leaving 10 bases between the germline ends. CDR1 is MGHRA and CDR2 is YSYEKL in the germline V gene. The CDR3 here is CASSQTGRSGELFF. The CDR3 DNA is TGCGCCAGCAGCCAAACGGGGAGGTCCGGGGAGCTGTTTTTT.

Notes on this clonotype: The CDR3 does not close with the conserved phenylalanine or tryptophan, likely indicating a read error. The chain joins TRBV4-3 to TRBJ2-1, with TRBD2 as a possible D gene (6 bases). This CDR3 comprises 14 residues. V was shortened by 3 bases and J by 6 bases, with 12 bases between the two germline ends. The germline gives CDR1 LGHNA, CDR2 YSLEER. The CDR3 DNA sequence: TGCGCCAGCAGCCATCCCGGGACTCCCAATGAGCAGTTCTCC. This sequence encodes CASSHPGTPNEQFS.

This clonotype was counted at least ten times. This chain joins TRBV7-2 and TRBJ2-1; D may be TRBD2 (5 bases). The CDR3 covers 15 residues. Trimming shortened V by 6 bases and J by 4 bases, and 16 bases separated the two germline ends. In germline, CDR1 is SGHTA, CDR2 FQGNSA. DNA of the CDR3: TGTGCCAGCAGACTAGACCGGGATGGGTACAATGAGCAGTTCTTC. Protein product: CASRLDRDGYNEQFF. Together with reference TRBV7-2 and TRBJ2-1, the CDR3 gives the full variable domain: GAGVSQSPSNKVTEKGKDVELRCDPISGHTALYWYRQSLGQGLEFLIYFQGNSAPDKSGLPSDRFSAERTGGSVSTLTIQRTQQEDSAVYLCASRLDRDGYNEQFFGPGTRLTVL.

This clonotype was recorded a few times. This sequence joins TRBV7-8 and TRBJ1-2; D is perhaps TRBD1 (5 bases). V was pared by 6 bases and J by 6 bases, with 23 bases between. Germline CDR1 is SGHVS and CDR2 is FQNEAQ. The length of the CDR3 is 16 residues. CDR3 sequence (DNA): TGTGCCAGCAGTCAGCGGCGGGGCAGGGAATGGGATGGCTACACCTTC. Translation: CASSQRRGREWDGYTF.

The CDR3 loop reads CASRRTGGNYEQYV. CDR3 nucleotide sequence: TGTGCCAGCAGAAGGACAGGGGGCAATTACGAGCAGTACGTC. This chain connects TRBV6-1 to TRBJ2-7, with TRBD1 matching over 11 bases. J gave up 4 bases and V 6 bases, and 5 bases lay outside the gene matches. Germline V gene lookup returns CDR1 MNHNS and CDR2 SASEGT. This CDR3 comprises 14 residues.

The CDR3 DNA reads as TGTGCCAGTAGTATCTTCGGACGGGCGGGCTACACCTTC. This encodes CASSIFGRAGYTF. The chain links TRBV19 to TRBJ1-2; D remains ambiguous. Trimming removed 3 bases from V and 8 bases from J, with 13 bases in between. Germline V CDR1 and CDR2: LNHDA, SQIVND (reference sequence). The CDR3 is 13 residues long.

The J gene is TRBJ2-3, the V gene TRBV2; D is ambiguous. Germline assignment: CDR1 SNHLY and CDR2 FYNNEI. The CDR3 is made up of 13 amino acids. V lost 2 bases, J lost 4 bases, and 7 bases lay in between. The CDR3 loop reads CASSERVADTQYF. In DNA form, the CDR3 reads TGTGCCAGCAGTGAAAGGGTAGCAGATACGCAGTATTTT.

This rearrangement joins TRBV6-1 to TRBJ2-1; D unresolved. The CDR3 runs 14 residues. V was clipped by 8 bases and J by 2 bases, with 13 bases between them. CDR1 is MNHNS, CDR2 SASEGT, per germline. CDR3 nucleotides: TGTGCCAGCGTCAGTCAGGAAGCCTACAATGAGCAGTTCTTC. This codes for CASVSQEAYNEQFF.

The rearrangement joins TRBV20-1 to TRBJ2-1, with 8 bases matching TRBD2. V shed 7 bases and J 8 bases; nucleotides not matched to a gene: 16. Per germline, CDR1 DFQATT and CDR2 SNEGSKA (reference sequence). The CDR3 has 15 amino acids. CDR3 bases: TGCAGTGGGGCGGGGGGAGCGGGAGTGAGGGATGAGCAGTTCTTC. Translation gives CSGAGGAGVRDEQFF.

This clonotype occurred many times. V and J are TRBV7-2 and TRBJ2-7; 11 bases line up with TRBD1. Germline lookup yields CDR1 SGHTA and CDR2 FQGNSA. The CDR3 length is 12 residues. After removal of 4 bases from V and 10 bases from J, the junction contained 3 bases not matched to a gene. CDR3 protein: CASSSDRGPQYF. For the CDR3, the DNA is TGTGCCAGCAGCTCGGACAGGGGGCCCCAGTACTTC.

Details on this clonotype: A single base separates this from a much larger clone, so it may be a read error. This sequence joins TRBV5-4 and TRBJ1-2; a weak D match, TRBD1 (6 bases). The CDR3 covers 14 residues. The germline V gene encodes CDR1 SGHNT and CDR2 YYREEE (reference sequence). V was trimmed by 0 bases and J by 1 base, leaving 7 bases between them. CDR3 sequence reads: CASSLGQVNYGYTF. In DNA form, the CDR3 reads TGTGCCAGCAGCTTGGGACAGGTTAACTATGGCTACACCTTC.

As concerns this clonotype: One junction end disagrees with the germline gene, perhaps due to a read error. V is TRBV28 and J is TRBJ1-5, with D tentatively TRBD1 (5 bases). Germline CDR1 and CDR2: MDHEN and SYDVKM. CDR3 length: 16 residues. The CDR3 bases are TGTGCCAGCAGTTTAATAGGAGGGGTGGGCAATCAGCCCCGGCATTTT. This translates into CASSLIGGVGNQPRHF.

Only a few counts were recorded for this clonotype. The V gene is TRBV4-3, the J gene TRBJ1-2; no clear D. This CDR3 comprises 14 residues. Trimming pared 0 bases from V and 4 bases from J, leaving 9 bases between. CDR1 and CDR2 (germline): LGHNA, YSLEER. CDR3: CASSQDNRGYGYTF. The CDR3 nucleotides are TGCGCCAGCAGCCAAGATAACCGCGGCTATGGCTACACCTTC.

This clonotype was seen a few times. The J gene is TRBJ2-3, the V gene TRBV5-1; TRBD1 agrees at 9 bases. The CDR3 has 15 residues. V was pared by 4 bases and J by 3 bases, with 6 bases of the junction left unmatched. In germline, CDR1 is SGHRS, CDR2 YFSETQ. The CDR3 loop reads CASSTGQGGTDTQYF. The CDR3 DNA sequence: TGCGCCAGCAGCACGGGACAGGGAGGAACAGATACGCAGTATTTT.